This T cell receptor beta chain originates from a study of blood T cell repertoires in COVID-19. V lost 6 bases and J 8 bases, leaving 10 bases between the germline ends. The CDR3 covers 11 residues. Germline CDR1 reads MNHNS; CDR2 reads SASEGT. Repertoires were generated with immunoSEQ multiplex PCR, while TCRdb's copy carries only in-frame clones and drops some. The sample includes around 250,000 clones, around 80% of them seen just once. Sequencing was performed on PBMCs or T cells enriched from blood (not recorded which). The TCR sequence derives from a young man with acute COVID-19. The genes are TRBV6-1 and TRBJ1-2, with D perhaps TRBD1 (5 bases). The CDR3, as DNA: TGTGCCAGCAGGGGGCCGGCGGGCTACACCTTC. It encodes CASRGPAGYTF.